The 20 T cell receptor beta chains listed next were all sequenced from one sample in a study of OX40 agonist ivuxolimab in advanced cancers. The method was the immunoSEQ multiplex PCR assay. The immuneACCESS repertoire file appears here via TCRdb, limited to in-frame rearrangements. These files lack a portion of the clones; in checked studies, under half of the deficit traces to unresolved V genes, and the cause of the others is not known. Within this sample are roughly 100,000 clones, with approximately 93% of them counted one time only. The ten top clones hold about 0.24% of the sample. Here the sequenced sample was CD4+ or CD8+ T cells sorted from blood, taken in a trial of the OX40 agonist ivuxolimab. Receptor source: an adult with an advanced solid tumor such as melanoma, head and neck, liver or kidney cancer.

The genes are TRBV25-1 and TRBJ2-7, with a possible D match to TRBD2 (5 bases). The CDR3 is 12 residues long. Germline V CDR1 and CDR2: MGHDK, SYGVNS. In DNA form, the CDR3 reads TGTGCGGTACGGGGTAGCTCCTACGAGCAGTACGTC. Translating gives CAVRGSSYEQYV.

The chain links TRBV6-1 to TRBJ2-1, with D hard to call. The V end was cut by 5 bases, the J end by 2 bases, with 10 bases between. This CDR3 spans 14 amino acids. Per the germline V gene, CDR1 is MNHNS and CDR2 is SASEGT. CDR3 sequence reads: CASSPPVTYNEQFF. CDR3 DNA sequence: TGTGCCAGCAGTCCCCCAGTGACCTACAATGAGCAGTTCTTC.

The V gene is TRBV4-3, the J gene TRBJ2-2; D perhaps matches TRBD1 (5 bases). Germline CDR1 is LGHNA and CDR2 is YSLEER. This CDR3 is built from 15 residues. V was pared by 5 bases and J by 0 bases, with 10 bases between. The CDR3 nucleotides read TGCGCCAGCAGCGTGGACATTCCGAACACCGGGGAGCTGTTTTTT. It codes for CASSVDIPNTGELFF.

DNA for the CDR3: TGCGCCAGCAGCTTTGGGTGGGAAATGGAAAACACTGAAGCTTTCTTT. It translates to CASSFGWEMENTEAFF. The chain recombines TRBV5-1 with TRBJ1-1; the D is unclear. Per the germline V gene, CDR1 is SGHRS and CDR2 is YFSETQ. This CDR3 is 16 amino acids long. The V gene lost 2 bases and the J gene lost 2 bases, with 16 bases spanning the gap.

The chain links TRBV5-5 to TRBJ1-5, with D unclear. The CDR3 sequence is 13 residues long. The ends were cut back, 1 base at V and 0 bases at J, with 2 bases in the middle. Germline CDR1 reads SGHKS; CDR2 reads YYEKEE (reference sequence). The CDR3 loop reads CASSLFSNQPQHF. DNA of the CDR3: TGTGCCAGCAGCTTGTTTAGCAATCAGCCCCAGCATTTT. Supplemented by reference TRBV5-5 and TRBJ1-5, the full variable domain reads DAGVTQSPTHLIKTRGQQVTLRCSPISGHKSVSWYQQVLGQGPQFIFQYYEKEERGRGNFPDRFSARQFPNYSSELNVNALLLGDSALYLCASSLFSNQPQHFGDGTRLSIL.

This clone turned up a few times. V is TRBV9 and J is TRBJ1-2; 7 bases fit TRBD1. Germline V gene sequence: CDR1 SGDLS, CDR2 YYNGEE. After removal of 4 bases from V and 5 bases from J, the junction contained 5 bases not matched to a gene. This CDR3 is built from 13 residues. CDR3 bases: TGTGCCAGCAGCACAACAGGGGTGTATGGCTACACCTTC. This sequence encodes CASSTTGVYGYTF.

The V and J genes are TRBV12-5 and TRBJ2-1; 10 bases map to TRBD2. Germline CDR1 LGHNT, CDR2 FRNRAP. CDR3 length: 14 residues. The junction had 7 bases not matched to a gene; V was cut back by 5 bases and J by 9 bases. For the CDR3, the DNA is TGTGCTAGTGGTCTCAGCGGGGGGGCCCGTGAGCAGTTCTTC. Translating it yields CASGLSGGAREQFF.

The gene calls are TRBV15 and TRBJ2-7; D is unclear. In germline, CDR1 is LNHNV, CDR2 YYDKDF (reference sequence). The CDR3 is made up of 12 amino acids. Trimming left V 3 bases short and J 7 bases short, with 10 bases between. This chain's CDR3 is CATSRDTNEQYV. The CDR3 DNA follows: TGTGCCACCAGCAGGGATACTAATGAGCAGTACGTC.

The gene calls are TRBV19 and TRBJ1-1; D is possibly TRBD1 (6 bases). The CDR3 extends over 14 amino acids. Germline loops: CDR1 LNHDA, CDR2 SQIVND (reference sequence). Trimming removed 7 bases from V and 7 bases from J, with 19 bases in between. CDR3 sequence: CASKVRAGEYEAFF. The DNA for the CDR3 is TGTGCCAGTAAGGTTCGTGCAGGGGAGTATGAAGCTTTCTTT. The complete variable domain, with remaining parts taken from reference TRBV19 and TRBJ1-1, reads DGGITQSPKYLFRKEGQNVTLSCEQNLNHDAMYWYRQDPGQGLRLIYYSQIVNDFQKGDIAEGYSVSREKKESFPLTVTSAQKNPTAFYLCASKVRAGEYEAFFGQGTRLTVV.

The rearrangement links TRBV7-2 to TRBJ2-1; tentative D call: TRBD2 (6 bases). Trimming pared 0 bases from V and 4 bases from J, leaving 10 bases between. The germline V gene encodes CDR1 SGHTA and CDR2 FQGNSA. The CDR3 covers 15 residues. CDR3 sequence reads: CASSLAGGAYNEQFF. Written as DNA, the CDR3 is TGTGCCAGCAGCTTAGCGGGGGGTGCATACAATGAGCAGTTCTTC. The whole variable domain, filled in from reference TRBV7-2 and TRBJ2-1, reads GAGVSQSPSNKVTEKGKDVELRCDPISGHTALYWYRQSLGQGLEFLIYFQGNSAPDKSGLPSDRFSAERTGGSVSTLTIQRTQQEDSAVYLCASSLAGGAYNEQFFGPGTRLTVL.

The chain joins TRBV6-1 to TRBJ1-2, with unresolved D. V lost 6 bases, J lost 4 bases, and 15 bases lay in between. Per the germline V gene, CDR1 is MNHNS and CDR2 is SASEGT. There are 14 residues in the CDR3. The CDR3 nucleotides are TGTGCCAGCAGGGAAAGGGCCCTCTTCTATGGCTACACCTTC. As protein: CASRERALFYGYTF.

A word on this clone: The sample carries other DNA sequences with the same CDR3. CDR3 nucleotide sequence: TGTGCCAGCAGCGTGGGACCTAATCAGCCCCAGCATTTT. This encodes CASSVGPNQPQHF. The chain combines TRBV9 with TRBJ1-5; D might be TRBD1 (5 bases). The CDR3 totals 13 residues. Germline V gene sequence: CDR1 SGDLS, CDR2 YYNGEE. Trimming took off 2 bases at V and 4 bases at J, with 7 bases between the two ends.

In the case of this clone: This sample includes further DNA sequences coding for the same CDR3. The chain uses TRBV30 and TRBJ2-3; D gene unclear. The CDR3 length is 11 residues. Between the trimmed V and J ends, which lost 2 bases and 2 bases, there was a span of 2 bases. Germline lookup yields CDR1 GTSNPN and CDR2 SVGIG (reference sequence). This chain's CDR3 is CAWSTTDTQYF. The DNA of the CDR3 is TGTGCCTGGAGTACCACAGATACGCAGTATTTT.

The chain combines TRBV10-3 with TRBJ2-1; no firm D call. This CDR3 comprises 13 residues. V shed 4 bases and J shed 12 bases, with 16 bases lying between them. Looked up from germline, CDR1 is ENHRY and CDR2 is SYGVKD. Here the CDR3 DNA reads TGTGCCATCAGTGGAGAGACTGGGATATGGCAGTTCTTC. Amino acids: CAISGETGIWQFF.

V gene TRBV19 combines with J gene TRBJ2-3; D not resolved. CDR1 and CDR2 from the germline V gene are LNHDA and SQIVND (reference sequence). Deletions cut 3 bases from V and 2 bases from J, with 3 bases between. This CDR3 is built from 12 residues. The CDR3 spells CASSIDTDTQYF. As DNA, the CDR3 is TGTGCCAGTAGTATCGACACAGATACGCAGTATTTT.

The J gene is TRBJ2-1, the V gene TRBV2; tentatively, D is TRBD1 or TRBD2 (6 bases each). CDR1 and CDR2 from the germline V gene are SNHLY and FYNNEI. CDR3 length equals 17 residues. V shed 6 bases and J shed 6 bases, with 24 bases lying between them. The DNA for the CDR3 is TGTGCCAGCAGAGGGGGGCCAATGGACTTATTCCCCAATGAGCAGTTCTTC. This encodes CASRGGPMDLFPNEQFF.

The chain carries TRBV14 and TRBJ2-1, with D hard to call. V lost 1 base, J lost 2 bases, and 6 bases lay in between. Germline CDR1 is SGHDN and CDR2 is FVKESK. CDR3 length equals 14 residues. The CDR3 loop reads CASSQANTYNEQFF. For the CDR3, the DNA is TGTGCCAGCAGCCAAGCAAACACCTACAATGAGCAGTTCTTC.

The chain carries TRBV6-5 and TRBJ2-3; 9 nucleotides match TRBD1. The CDR3 length is 15 residues. The germline V gene has CDR1 MNHEY and CDR2 SVGAGI. Unmatched junction bases numbered 12, after V lost 6 bases and J lost 8 bases. CDR3 amino acids: CASSHIGTGRATQYF. The CDR3 DNA reads TGTGCCAGCAGCCATATAGGGACAGGGCGAGCTACGCAGTATTTT.

The chain combines TRBV6-1 with TRBJ2-3; 10 bases are shared with TRBD2. Per germline, CDR1 MNHNS and CDR2 SASEGT. CDR3 length: 14 residues. The trim removed 11 bases at V and 4 bases at J, leaving 9 bases unmatched. This CDR3 is CALERGGYPDTQYF. CDR3 in DNA: TGTGCCCTCGAGCGGGGGGGGTACCCAGATACGCAGTATTTT.

The genes are TRBV6-6 and TRBJ2-2; D is possibly TRBD1 or TRBD2 (6 bases each). The germline V and J ends were trimmed by 5 bases and 3 bases, with 10 bases remaining between them. Germline V gene lookup returns CDR1 MNHNY and CDR2 SVGAGI (reference sequence). The CDR3 loop spans 14 amino acids. CDR3 DNA sequence: TGTGCCAGCAGTCGTAGGGGGGACACCGGGGAGCTGTTTTTT. Translating gives CASSRRGDTGELFF.